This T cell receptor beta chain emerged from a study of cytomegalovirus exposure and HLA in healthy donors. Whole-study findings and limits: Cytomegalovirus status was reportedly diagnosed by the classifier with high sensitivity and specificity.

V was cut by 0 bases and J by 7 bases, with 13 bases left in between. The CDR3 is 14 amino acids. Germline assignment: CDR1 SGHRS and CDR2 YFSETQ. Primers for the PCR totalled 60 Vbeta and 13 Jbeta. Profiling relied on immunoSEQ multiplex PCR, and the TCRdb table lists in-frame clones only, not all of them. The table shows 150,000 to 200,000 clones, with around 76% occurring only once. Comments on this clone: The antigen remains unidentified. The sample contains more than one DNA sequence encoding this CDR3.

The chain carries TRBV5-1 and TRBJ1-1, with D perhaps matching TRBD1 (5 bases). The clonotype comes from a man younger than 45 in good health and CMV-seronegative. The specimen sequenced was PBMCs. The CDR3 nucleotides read TGCGCCAGCAGCTTGGCCGGAGGGACGGATGAAGCTTTCTTT. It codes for CASSLAGGTDEAFF.